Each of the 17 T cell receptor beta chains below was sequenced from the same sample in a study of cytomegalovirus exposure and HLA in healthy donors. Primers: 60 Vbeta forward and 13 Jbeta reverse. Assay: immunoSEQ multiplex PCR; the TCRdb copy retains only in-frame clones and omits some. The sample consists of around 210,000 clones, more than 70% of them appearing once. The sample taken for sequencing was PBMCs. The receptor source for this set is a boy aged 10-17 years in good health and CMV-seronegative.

CDR3 sequence reads: CASSLTIGQGNLETQYF. The DNA of the CDR3 is TGTGCCAGCAGCTTAACTATCGGACAGGGGAATCTGGAGACCCAGTACTTC. This chain joins TRBV11-2 and TRBJ2-5; TRBD1 agrees at 9 bases. The CDR3 loop spans 17 amino acids. Trimming removed 2 bases from V and 5 bases from J; junction bases left unmatched: 12. Germline V gives CDR1 SGHAT, CDR2 FQNNGV.

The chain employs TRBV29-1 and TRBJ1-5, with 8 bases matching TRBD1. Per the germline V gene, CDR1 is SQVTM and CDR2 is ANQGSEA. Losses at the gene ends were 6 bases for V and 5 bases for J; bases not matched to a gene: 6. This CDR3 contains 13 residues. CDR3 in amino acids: CSVRRGLDQPQHF. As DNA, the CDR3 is TGCAGCGTCCGCAGGGGGCTTGATCAGCCCCAGCATTTT.

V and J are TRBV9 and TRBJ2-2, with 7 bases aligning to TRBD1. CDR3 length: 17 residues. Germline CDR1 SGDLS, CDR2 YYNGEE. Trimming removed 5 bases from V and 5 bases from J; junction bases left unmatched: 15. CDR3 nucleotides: TGTGCCAGCAGTGCCCTCCCCGGGACAGATGGAACCGGGGAGCTGTTTTTT. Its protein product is CASSALPGTDGTGELFF.

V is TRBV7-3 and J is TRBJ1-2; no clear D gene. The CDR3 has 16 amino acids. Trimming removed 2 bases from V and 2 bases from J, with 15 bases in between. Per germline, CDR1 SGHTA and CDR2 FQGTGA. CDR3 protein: CASSLRRIRRNYGYTF. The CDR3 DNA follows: TGTGCCAGCAGCTTACGGAGGATACGCAGAAACTATGGCTACACCTTC.

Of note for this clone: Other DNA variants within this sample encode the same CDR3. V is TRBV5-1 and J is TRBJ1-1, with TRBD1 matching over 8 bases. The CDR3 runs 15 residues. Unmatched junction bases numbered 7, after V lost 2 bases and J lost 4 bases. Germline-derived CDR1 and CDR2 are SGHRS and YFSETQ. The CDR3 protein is CASSFGGQGGTEAFF. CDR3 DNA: TGCGCCAGCAGCTTTGGTGGACAGGGTGGCACTGAAGCTTTCTTT.

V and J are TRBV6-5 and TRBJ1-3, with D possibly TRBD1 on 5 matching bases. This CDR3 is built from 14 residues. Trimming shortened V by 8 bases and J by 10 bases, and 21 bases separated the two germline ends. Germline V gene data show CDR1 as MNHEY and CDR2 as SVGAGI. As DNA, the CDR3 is TGTGCCAGCTGTCGGGACTCAGCCCTGGGGACCATATATTTT. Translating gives CASCRDSALGTIYF.

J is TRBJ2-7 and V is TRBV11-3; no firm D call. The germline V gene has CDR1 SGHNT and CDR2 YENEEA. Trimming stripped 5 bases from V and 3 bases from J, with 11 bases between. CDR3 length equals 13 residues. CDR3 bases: TGTGCCAGCAGCCCCACTCTGCGCTACGAGCAGTACTTC. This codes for CASSPTLRYEQYF.

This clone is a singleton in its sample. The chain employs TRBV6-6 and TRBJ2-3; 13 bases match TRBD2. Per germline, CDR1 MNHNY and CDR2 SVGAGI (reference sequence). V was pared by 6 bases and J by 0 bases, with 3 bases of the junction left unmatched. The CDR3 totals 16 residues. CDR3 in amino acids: CASSPLAGGSTDTQYF. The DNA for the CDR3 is TGTGCCAGCAGCCCACTAGCGGGGGGGAGCACAGATACGCAGTATTTT.

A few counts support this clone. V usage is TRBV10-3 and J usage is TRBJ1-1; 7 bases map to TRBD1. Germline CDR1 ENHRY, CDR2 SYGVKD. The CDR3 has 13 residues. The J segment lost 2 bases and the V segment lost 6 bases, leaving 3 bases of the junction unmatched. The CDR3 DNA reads TGTGCCATCAGAGGGACAGTAAACACTGAAGCTTTCTTT. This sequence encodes CAIRGTVNTEAFF.

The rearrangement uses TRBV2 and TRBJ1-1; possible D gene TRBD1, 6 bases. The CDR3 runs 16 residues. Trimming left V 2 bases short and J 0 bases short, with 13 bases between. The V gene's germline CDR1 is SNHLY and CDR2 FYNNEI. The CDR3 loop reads CASSEKGVRMNTEAFF. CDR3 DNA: TGTGCCAGCAGTGAAAAGGGGGTGAGAATGAACACTGAAGCTTTCTTT.

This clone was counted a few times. The CDR3 coding sequence is TGTGCCAGCAGTGTTTCTCGGACAGGGGACTACGAGCAGTACTTC. Protein: CASSVSRTGDYEQYF. The V call is TRBV6-1, the J call TRBJ2-7; 9 positions agree with TRBD1. The CDR3 totals 15 residues. The ends lost 4 bases at V and 3 bases at J; junction bases unmatched: 7. CDR1 and CDR2 (germline): MNHNS, SASEGT.

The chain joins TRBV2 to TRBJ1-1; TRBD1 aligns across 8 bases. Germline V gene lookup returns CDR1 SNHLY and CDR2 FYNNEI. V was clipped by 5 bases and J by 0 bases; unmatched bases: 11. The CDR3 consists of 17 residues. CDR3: CASSSPGTGYMNTEAFF. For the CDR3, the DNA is TGTGCCAGCAGTAGTCCCGGGACAGGCTACATGAACACTGAAGCTTTCTTT.

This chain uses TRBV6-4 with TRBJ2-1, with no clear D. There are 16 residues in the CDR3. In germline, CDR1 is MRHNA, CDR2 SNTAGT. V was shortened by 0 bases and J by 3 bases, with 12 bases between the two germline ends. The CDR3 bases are TGTGCCAGCAGTGACTCGAGGTTCCGAGACTACAATGAGCAGTTCTTC. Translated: CASSDSRFRDYNEQFF.

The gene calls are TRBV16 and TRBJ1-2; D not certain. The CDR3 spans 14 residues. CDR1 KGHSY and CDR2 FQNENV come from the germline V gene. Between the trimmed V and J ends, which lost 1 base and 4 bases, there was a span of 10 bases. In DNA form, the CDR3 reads TGTGCCAGCAGCCAATGGGAGTCTCCCTATGGCTACACCTTC. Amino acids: CASSQWESPYGYTF. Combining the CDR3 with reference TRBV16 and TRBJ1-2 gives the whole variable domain GEEVAQTPKHLVRGEGQKAKLYCAPIKGHSYVFWYQQVLKNEFKFLISFQNENVFDETGMPKERFSAKCLPNSPCSLEIQATKLEDSAVYFCASSQWESPYGYTFGSGTRLTVV.

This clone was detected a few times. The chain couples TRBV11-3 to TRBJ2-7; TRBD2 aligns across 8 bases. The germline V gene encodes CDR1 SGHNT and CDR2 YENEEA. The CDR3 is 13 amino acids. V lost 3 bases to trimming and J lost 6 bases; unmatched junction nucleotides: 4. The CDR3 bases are TGTGCCAGCAGCTTCCGGACTAGCCGCGAGCAGTACTTC. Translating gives CASSFRTSREQYF. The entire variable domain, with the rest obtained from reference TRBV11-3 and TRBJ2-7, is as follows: EAGVVQSPRYKIIEKKQPVAFWCNPISGHNTLYWYLQNLGQGPELLIRYENEEAVDDSQLPKDRFSAERLKGVDSTLKIQPAELGDSAVYLCASSFRTSREQYFGPGTRLTVT.

The CDR3 sequence is CASRTAPGQGKEVQYF. CDR3 coding DNA: TGTGCCAGCAGAACGGCACCGGGACAGGGGAAGGAAGTGCAGTACTTC. V gene TRBV27 combines with J gene TRBJ2-7; TRBD1 agrees at 10 bases. This CDR3 contains 16 residues. Germline V gene lookup returns CDR1 MNHEY and CDR2 SMNVEV (reference sequence). After removal of 6 bases from V and 9 bases from J, the junction contained 17 bases not matched to a gene.

CDR3 amino acids: CASSYAGTVNTGELFF. The CDR3 DNA reads as TGTGCCAGCAGTTACGCCGGGACAGTGAACACCGGGGAGCTGTTTTTT. This chain uses TRBV6-6 with TRBJ2-2, with 7 bases aligning to TRBD1. J was trimmed by 1 base and V by 2 bases; bases with no gene match: 4. The CDR3 covers 16 residues. Germline-derived CDR1 and CDR2 are MNHNY and SVGAGI (reference sequence).